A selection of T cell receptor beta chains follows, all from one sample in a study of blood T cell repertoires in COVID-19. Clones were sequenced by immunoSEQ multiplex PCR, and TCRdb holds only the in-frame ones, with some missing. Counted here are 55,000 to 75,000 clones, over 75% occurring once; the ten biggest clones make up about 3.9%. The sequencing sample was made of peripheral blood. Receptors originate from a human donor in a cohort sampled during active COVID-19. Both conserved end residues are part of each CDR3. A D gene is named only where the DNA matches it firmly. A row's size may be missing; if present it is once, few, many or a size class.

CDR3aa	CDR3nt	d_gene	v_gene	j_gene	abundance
CASSVAPQGSLKYGYTF	TGTGCCAGCAGCGTAGCCCCACAGGGGTCCCTAAAATATGGCTACACCTTC	TRBD1	TRBV9	TRBJ1-2	once
CASSQVLDYGYTF	TGTGCCAGCAGCCAGGTCTTAGACTATGGCTACACCTTC	-	TRBV14	TRBJ1-2	-
CASSFIGIYGYTF	TGTGCCAGCAGCTTTATTGGCATCTATGGCTACACCTTC	-	TRBV11-1	TRBJ1-2	-
CASRLIPGQTLYGYTF	TGCGCCAGCAGGTTAATTCCGGGACAGACTCTCTATGGCTACACCTTC	TRBD1	TRBV5-1	TRBJ1-2	-
CASTPPGHPYEQYF	TGTGCCAGCACCCCCCCGGGACACCCCTACGAGCAGTACTTC	-	TRBV7-8	TRBJ2-7	once
CASRRGSGNTIYF	TGTGCCAGCAGGCGGGGGTCTGGAAACACCATATATTTT	-	TRBV25-1	TRBJ1-3	-
CASRWTGRGTDTQYF	TGTGCCAGTAGGTGGACAGGGAGAGGCACAGATACGCAGTATTTT	TRBD1	TRBV19	TRBJ2-3	-
CASSTQGGDTEAFF	TGTGCCAGCTCGACCCAGGGAGGGGACACTGAAGCTTTCTTT	-	TRBV18	TRBJ1-1	-
CASSLVGGGANEQFF	TGTGCCAGCAGCTTAGTTGGCGGGGGGGCCAATGAGCAGTTCTTC	TRBD2	TRBV13	TRBJ2-1	-
CSVQGLASSYEQYF	TGCAGCGTACAAGGACTAGCAAGTAGCTACGAGCAGTACTTC	TRBD2	TRBV29-1	TRBJ2-7	-
CASSRPGTPNTEAFF	TGTGCCAGCAGCAGACCCGGGACACCGAACACTGAAGCTTTCTTT	-	TRBV7-9	TRBJ1-1	-
CASRNWEGANVLTF	TGTGCCAGCAGGAACTGGGAGGGGGCCAACGTCCTGACTTTC	-	TRBV28	TRBJ2-6	-
CASSQEWVIRGFYGYTF	TGCGCCAGCAGCCAAGAATGGGTTATCAGGGGTTTCTATGGCTACACCTTC	-	TRBV4-3	TRBJ1-2	-
CASTSGQPRDQHF	TGTGCCAGCACTTCGGGACAGCCTCGAGACCAGCATTTT	TRBD1	TRBV28	TRBJ1-5	-
CASSLTLPAQGRYEQFF	TGTGCCAGCAGCCTGACCCTACCCGCGCAGGGTAGATATGAGCAGTTCTTC	-	TRBV5-5	TRBJ2-1	-
CASSQDWEREVVYEQYF	TGCGCCAGCAGCCAAGACTGGGAAAGGGAGGTTGTCTACGAGCAGTACTTC	-	TRBV4-3	TRBJ2-7	-
CASSQGAGGAYEQYF	TGCGCCAGCAGCCAAGGGGCGGGGGGGGCCTACGAGCAGTACTTC	TRBD2	TRBV4-1	TRBJ2-7	-
CASSNPGQGALWNTGELFF	TGTGCCAGCAGCAACCCGGGACAGGGGGCGTTGTGGAACACCGGGGAGCTGTTTTTT	TRBD1	TRBV28	TRBJ2-2	once
CASSGQGGMWNEQFF	TGTGCCAGCAGCGGGCAGGGGGGAATGTGGAATGAGCAGTTCTTC	-	TRBV9	TRBJ2-1	-
CASSYGLLEAFF	TGTGCCAGTAGTTACGGACTACTAGAAGCTTTCTTT	-	TRBV19	TRBJ1-1	-
CASSIDAGQGYNEQFF	TGTGCCAGTAGTATAGACGCGGGACAGGGTTACAATGAGCAGTTCTTC	TRBD1	TRBV19	TRBJ2-1	once
CATSRDLVETQYF	TGTGCCACCAGCAGAGATCTAGTAGAGACCCAGTACTTC	-	TRBV15	TRBJ2-5	-
CASSQGTSEAGETQYF	TGTGCCAGCAGCCAAGGGACTTCAGAAGCCGGGGAGACCCAGTACTTC	-	TRBV3-1/TRBV3-2	TRBJ2-5	once
CASSDSSGGAFEQFF	TGTGCCAGCAGTGACTCTAGCGGGGGGGCTTTTGAGCAGTTCTTC	TRBD2	TRBV6-4	TRBJ2-1	-
CASSLIRGGPDF	TGTGCCAGCAGCTTAATCCGAGGGGGCCCTGACTTT	TRBD1	TRBV5-8	TRBJ1-6	-
CSVEGQGVNSGELFF	TGCAGCGTTGAGGGGCAGGGTGTGAATAGCGGGGAGCTGTTTTTT	-	TRBV29-1	TRBJ2-2	-
CAVRREGITGELFF	TGTGCCGTCCGCCGGGAGGGAATCACCGGGGAGCTGTTTTTT	TRBD2	TRBV7-8	TRBJ2-2	-
CASSFSSQGWTDSPLHF	TGTGCCAGCAGTTTCTCCTCACAGGGGTGGACCGATTCACCCCTCCACTTT	TRBD1	TRBV27	TRBJ1-6	-
CASSYSQATYEQYF	TGTGCCAGCAGTTACTCGCAGGCCACCTACGAGCAGTACTTC	-	TRBV6-6	TRBJ2-7	-
CASSLEALPPYEQYF	TGTGCCAGCAGCCTTGAGGCACTGCCTCCCTACGAGCAGTACTTC	-	TRBV3-1/TRBV3-2	TRBJ2-7	few
CATSIAGGGQPQHF	TGTGCCACCAGCATTGCAGGGGGCGGTCAGCCCCAGCATTTT	TRBD1	TRBV15	TRBJ1-5	-
CASSFQGGTEAFF	TGTGCCAGCAGTTTTCAGGGGGGCACTGAAGCTTTCTTT	TRBD1	TRBV27	TRBJ1-1	-
CASSQELGGRPTDTQYF	TGCGCCAGCAGCCAAGAACTCGGAGGACGACCCACAGATACGCAGTATTTT	-	TRBV4-3	TRBJ2-3	-
CASSMGQVGVEQYF	TGTGCCAGTAGTATGGGACAGGTGGGCGTCGAGCAGTACTTC	TRBD1	TRBV19	TRBJ2-7	few
CASIERPGGTGELFF	TGTGCCAGTATAGAGCGGCCGGGCGGGACCGGGGAGCTGTTTTTT	-	TRBV19	TRBJ2-2	-
CASGLAGIYNEQFF	TGTGCTAGCGGACTAGCGGGGATATACAATGAGCAGTTCTTC	TRBD2	TRBV12-5	TRBJ2-1	few
CASKSRDAGYTEAFF	TGTGCCAGTAAGTCACGTGACGCAGGGTACACTGAAGCTTTCTTT	-	TRBV19	TRBJ1-1	-
CAGGRTSNQPQHF	TGTGCCGGAGGGAGGACCAGCAATCAGCCCCAGCATTTT	-	TRBV6-5	TRBJ1-5	once
CASSSPRTPTYGYTF	TGTGCCAGCAGTTCCCCACGGACACCGACCTATGGCTACACCTTC	-	TRBV27	TRBJ1-2	few
CASRRTSGINIQYF	TGTGCCAGTAGGAGGACTAGCGGGATAAACATTCAGTACTTC	TRBD2	TRBV19	TRBJ2-4	-
CASSSNRGNQPQHF	TGTGCCAGCAGTTCCAACAGGGGCAATCAGCCCCAGCATTTT	-	TRBV28	TRBJ1-5	few
CASRPGHIYNEQFF	TGTGCCAGTAGACCGGGACATATCTACAATGAGCAGTTCTTC	-	TRBV19	TRBJ2-1	-
CASSIEGARQPQHF	TGTGCCAGTAGTATAGAGGGGGCGAGACAGCCCCAGCATTTT	-	TRBV19	TRBJ1-5	few
CASSQDTGLNTEAFF	TGCGCCAGCAGCCAAGATACGGGTCTGAACACTGAAGCTTTCTTT	-	TRBV4-3	TRBJ1-1	-
CASSQNLGGREQFF	TGTGCCAGCAGCCAAAACTTGGGAGGCCGGGAGCAGTTCTTC	-	TRBV3-1/TRBV3-2	TRBJ2-1	-
CASSPTGQGDEQYF	TGTGCCAGCAGTCCAACGGGACAGGGCGACGAGCAGTACTTC	TRBD1	TRBV27	TRBJ2-7	once
CASSSLFGTTYEQYF	TGTGCCAGCAGTTCATTATTTGGGACAACATACGAGCAGTACTTC	-	TRBV28	TRBJ2-7	-
CASSRTGTQPQHF	TGTGCCAGCAGCCGGACAGGGACTCAGCCCCAGCATTTT	TRBD1	TRBV14	TRBJ1-5	once
CASSPDSYNEQFF	TGTGCCAGCAGCCCAGACAGTTACAATGAGCAGTTCTTC	-	TRBV11-2	TRBJ2-1	once
CASSRPGGQGYGYTF	TGTGCCAGCTCGAGGCCAGGGGGCCAGGGCTATGGCTACACCTTC	TRBD1	TRBV28	TRBJ1-2	-
CASRLYSAPRPGYTF	TGTGCCAGCAGACTTTACTCCGCCCCGCGGCCCGGCTACACCTTC	-	TRBV13	TRBJ1-2	-
CASSQEGGRRNTEAFF	TGCGCCAGCAGCCAAGAGGGGGGACGGAGAAACACTGAAGCTTTCTTT	-	TRBV4-1	TRBJ1-1	-
CASSILLAHTDTQYF	TGTGCCAGTAGTATCCTCCTAGCGCACACAGATACGCAGTATTTT	-	TRBV19	TRBJ2-3	-
CASSLVALGRSLMNTEAFF	TGTGCCAGCAGCTTAGTCGCGTTGGGCAGGTCTTTAATGAACACTGAAGCTTTCTTT	-	TRBV11-3	TRBJ1-1	-
CASSYSAQNNEQFF	TGTGCCAGCAGTTACTCGGCCCAGAACAATGAGCAGTTCTTC	-	TRBV6-6	TRBJ2-1	-
CASSGTPAYEQYF	TGTGCCAGCAGTGGGACACCGGCCTACGAGCAGTACTTC	-	TRBV28	TRBJ2-7	-
CASRERIIGEQYF	TGTGCCAGTCGGGAGCGGATTATCGGCGAGCAGTACTTC	-	TRBV28	TRBJ2-7	-